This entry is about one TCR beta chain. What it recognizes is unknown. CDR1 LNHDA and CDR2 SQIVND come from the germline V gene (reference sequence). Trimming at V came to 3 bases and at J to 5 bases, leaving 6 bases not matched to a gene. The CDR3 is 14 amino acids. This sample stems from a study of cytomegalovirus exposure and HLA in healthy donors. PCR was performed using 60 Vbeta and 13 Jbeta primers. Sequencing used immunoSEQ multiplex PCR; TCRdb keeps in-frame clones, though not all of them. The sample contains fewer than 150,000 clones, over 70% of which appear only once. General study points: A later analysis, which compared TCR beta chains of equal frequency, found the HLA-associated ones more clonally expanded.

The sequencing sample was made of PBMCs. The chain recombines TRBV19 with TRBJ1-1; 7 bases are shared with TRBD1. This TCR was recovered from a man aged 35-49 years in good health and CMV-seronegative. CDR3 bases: TGTGCCAGTAGTATCGAGGGCAGGGGGACTGAAGCTTTCTTT. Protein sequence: CASSIEGRGTEAFF. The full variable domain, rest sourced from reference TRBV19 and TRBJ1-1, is DGGITQSPKYLFRKEGQNVTLSCEQNLNHDAMYWYRQDPGQGLRLIYYSQIVNDFQKGDIAEGYSVSREKKESFPLTVTSAQKNPTAFYLCASSIEGRGTEAFFGQGTRLTVV.